What follows are 6 T cell receptor beta chains derived from one specimen sequenced in a study of neurological immune-mediated disorders. TCRdb processed the 5' RACE reads anew with MiXCR; each CDR3 protein has one entry. Here the sample spans approximately 31,000 distinct CDR3 sequences, 4% to 5.5% being singletons. The sequencing input was PBMCs. These receptor sequences come from a man between 18 and 35 years old in good health.

This clonotype was recorded many times. Here the CDR3 reads CSVPGTGNTEAFF. The CDR3 DNA follows: TGCAGCGTTCCCGGGACAGGGAATACTGAAGCTTTCTTT. The gene calls are TRBV29-1 and TRBJ1-1, with 9 bases that match TRBD1. The ends lost 5 bases at V and 5 bases at J; junction bases unmatched: 6. This CDR3 region has 13 residues. Germline V lookup: CDR1 SQVTM, CDR2 ANQGSEA.

The table lists this clonotype with many counts. The CDR3 sequence: CASSLGEGSDEQYF. The DNA for the CDR3 is TGTGCCAGCAGCTTAGGGGAGGGTTCGGACGAGCAGTACTTC. The chain couples TRBV7-9 to TRBJ2-7, with 7 nucleotides matching TRBD2. The V and J ends lost 1 base and 5 bases, in that order; junction bases with no gene match: 5. The germline V gene has CDR1 SEHNR and CDR2 FQNEAQ (reference sequence). There are 14 residues in the CDR3.

This clonotype has at least ten counts. The chain is built from TRBV29-1 and TRBJ1-1; D call uncertain. Germline V gives CDR1 SQVTM, CDR2 ANQGSEA. Trimming removed 0 bases at V and 1 base at J, with 6 bases between. The CDR3 loop spans 13 amino acids. CDR3 coding DNA: TGCAGCGTTGAAGATCTGGGGAACACTGAAGCTTTCTTT. Translating gives CSVEDLGNTEAFF. The full variable domain, with the rest looked up from reference TRBV29-1 and TRBJ1-1, is SAVISQKPSRDICQRGTSLTIQCQVDSQVTMMFWYRQQPGQSLTLIATANQGSEATYESGFVIDKFPISRPNLTFSTLTVSNMSPEDSSIYLCSVEDLGNTEAFFGQGTRLTVV.

This clonotype was seen many times. This chain links TRBV10-3 with TRBJ1-1; perhaps TRBD1 as D (6 bases). The V end lost 4 bases, the J end lost 7 bases, and 16 bases lay between the germline ends. This CDR3 spans 14 amino acids. Germline assignment: CDR1 ENHRY and CDR2 SYGVKD. CDR3 region: CAISGLQGIGEAFF. The CDR3, as DNA: TGTGCCATCAGTGGCTTACAGGGTATTGGTGAAGCTTTCTTT.

In its sample, this clonotype was seen many times. The rearrangement links TRBV29-1 to TRBJ2-2; D remains unclear. Trimming removed 8 bases from V and 3 bases from J, with 10 bases in between. The CDR3 totals 12 residues. The germline CDR1 and CDR2 sequences are SQVTM and ANQGSEA. The CDR3 loop reads CSSHGDTGELFF. The CDR3 DNA reads as TGCAGCAGTCATGGGGACACCGGGGAGCTGTTTTTT.

This clonotype was seen repeatedly, ten times or more. The genes are TRBV2 and TRBJ1-5; 9 bases map to TRBD1. This CDR3 region has 17 residues. The V and J ends lost 4 bases and 1 base, in that order; junction bases with no gene match: 8. Germline values: CDR1 SNHLY, CDR2 FYNNEI. DNA for the CDR3: TGTGCCAGCAGTGTTATGACAGGGGGTGGGAGCAATCAGCCCCAGCATTTT. Translating gives CASSVMTGGGSNQPQHF.